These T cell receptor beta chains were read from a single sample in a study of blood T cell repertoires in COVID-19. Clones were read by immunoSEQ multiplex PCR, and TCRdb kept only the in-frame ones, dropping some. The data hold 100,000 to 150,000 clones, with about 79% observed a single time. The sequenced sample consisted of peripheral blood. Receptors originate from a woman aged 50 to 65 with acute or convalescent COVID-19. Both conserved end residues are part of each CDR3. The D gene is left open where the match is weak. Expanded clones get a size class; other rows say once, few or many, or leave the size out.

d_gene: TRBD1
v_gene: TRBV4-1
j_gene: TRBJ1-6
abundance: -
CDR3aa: CASSRKDVGQGNSPLHF
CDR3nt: TGCGCCAGCAGCCGAAAAGACGTCGGACAGGGGAATTCACCCCTCCACTTT

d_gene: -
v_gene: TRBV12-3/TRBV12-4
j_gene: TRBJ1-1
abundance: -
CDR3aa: CASSAVVGSEAFF
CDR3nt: TGTGCCAGCAGTGCCGTAGTCGGTTCTGAAGCTTTCTTT

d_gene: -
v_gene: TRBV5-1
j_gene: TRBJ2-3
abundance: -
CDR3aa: CASTPSGYSTDTQYF
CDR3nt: TGCGCCAGCACCCCCAGCGGTTATAGCACAGATACGCAGTATTTT

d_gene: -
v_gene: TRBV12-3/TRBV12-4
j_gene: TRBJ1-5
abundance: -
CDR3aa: CASSLLTDQPQHF
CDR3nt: TGTGCCAGCAGTTTACTGACAGATCAGCCCCAGCATTTT

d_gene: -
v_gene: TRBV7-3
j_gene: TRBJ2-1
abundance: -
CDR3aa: CASSPRVGEQFF
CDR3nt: TGTGCCAGCAGCCCGAGGGTGGGGGAGCAGTTCTTC

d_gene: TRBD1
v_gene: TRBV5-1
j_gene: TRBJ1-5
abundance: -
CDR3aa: CASSSDGTDNQPQHF
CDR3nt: TGCGCCAGCAGCTCTGATGGGACAGATAATCAGCCCCAGCATTTT

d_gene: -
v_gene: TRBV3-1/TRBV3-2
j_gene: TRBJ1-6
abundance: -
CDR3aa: CASRLSSGSPLHF
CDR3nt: TGTGCCAGCAGGTTATCTTCAGGGTCACCCCTCCACTTT

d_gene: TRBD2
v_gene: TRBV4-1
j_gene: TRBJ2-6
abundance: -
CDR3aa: CASSQTHIPGLAGGPGANVLTF
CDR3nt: TGCGCCAGCAGCCAGACCCATATCCCGGGACTAGCGGGGGGCCCTGGGGCCAACGTCCTGACTTTC

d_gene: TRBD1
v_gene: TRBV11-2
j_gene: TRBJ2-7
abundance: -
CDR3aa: CASRRTGTGMYEQYF
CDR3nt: TGTGCCAGCAGACGTACCGGGACAGGGATGTACGAGCAGTACTTC

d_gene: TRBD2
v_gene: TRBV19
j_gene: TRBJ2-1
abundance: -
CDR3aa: CASSKHGIWTSGGEVTYNEQFF
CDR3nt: TGTGCCAGTAGCAAACACGGTATTTGGACTAGCGGGGGGGAAGTGACCTACAATGAGCAGTTCTTC

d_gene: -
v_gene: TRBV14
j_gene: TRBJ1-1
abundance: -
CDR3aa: CASSQVGLRDTEAFF
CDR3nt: TGTGCCAGCAGCCAAGTGGGTCTCAGGGACACTGAAGCTTTCTTT

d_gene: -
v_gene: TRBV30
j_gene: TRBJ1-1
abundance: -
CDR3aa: CAVSGGTGTEAFF
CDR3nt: TGTGCCGTATCGGGGGGAACAGGCACTGAAGCTTTCTTT

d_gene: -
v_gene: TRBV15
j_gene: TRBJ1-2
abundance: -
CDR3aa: CATSRGGGVGYTF
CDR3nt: TGTGCCACCAGCAGAGGAGGAGGGGTCGGCTACACCTTC

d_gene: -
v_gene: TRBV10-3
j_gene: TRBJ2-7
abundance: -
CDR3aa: CAISDVLRTYEQYF
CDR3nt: TGTGCCATCAGTGATGTCCTGCGGACCTACGAGCAGTACTTC

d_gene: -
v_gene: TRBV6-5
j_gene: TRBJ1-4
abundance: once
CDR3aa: CASGRADEKLFF
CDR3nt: TGTGCCAGCGGCAGGGCGGATGAAAAACTGTTTTTT

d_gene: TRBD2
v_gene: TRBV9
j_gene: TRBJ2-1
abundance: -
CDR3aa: CASSVVPGGALRTPEQFF
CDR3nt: TGTGCCAGCAGCGTAGTTCCCGGGGGGGCTCTAAGGACACCTGAGCAGTTCTTC

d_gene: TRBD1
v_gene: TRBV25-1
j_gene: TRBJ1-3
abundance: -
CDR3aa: CASSDQLDRAAGNTIYF
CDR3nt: TGTGCCAGCAGTGACCAGTTGGACAGGGCCGCTGGAAACACCATATATTTT

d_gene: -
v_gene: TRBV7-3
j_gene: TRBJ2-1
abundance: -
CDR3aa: CASSIFPAVSYNEQFF
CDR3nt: TGTGCCAGCAGCATATTCCCGGCGGTATCCTACAATGAGCAGTTCTTC

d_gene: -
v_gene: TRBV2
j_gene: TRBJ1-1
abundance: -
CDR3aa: CASSERGSRNTEAFF
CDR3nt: TGTGCCAGCAGTGAAAGGGGCAGCAGGAACACTGAAGCTTTCTTT

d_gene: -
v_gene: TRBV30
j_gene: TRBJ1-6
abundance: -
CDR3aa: CAWRSPSNSPLHF
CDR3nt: TGTGCCTGGAGGAGCCCAAGCAATTCACCCCTCCACTTT

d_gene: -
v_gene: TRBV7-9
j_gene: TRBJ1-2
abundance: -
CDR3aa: CASSPTGVGAGGYTF
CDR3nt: TGTGCCAGCAGCCCCACCGGGGTGGGGGCCGGAGGCTACACCTTC

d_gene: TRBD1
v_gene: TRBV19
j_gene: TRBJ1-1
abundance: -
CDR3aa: CASSIKTGVSTEAFF
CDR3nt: TGTGCCAGTAGTATAAAGACAGGGGTGAGCACTGAAGCTTTCTTT

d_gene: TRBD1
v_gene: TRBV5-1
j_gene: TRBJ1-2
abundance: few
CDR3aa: CASSLGALEGALDGYTF
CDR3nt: TGCGCCAGCAGCTTGGGAGCGTTGGAGGGGGCATTGGATGGCTACACCTTC

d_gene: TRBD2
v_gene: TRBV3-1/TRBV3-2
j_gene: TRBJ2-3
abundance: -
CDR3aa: CASSPPSGGPRGTDTQYF
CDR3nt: TGTGCCAGCAGCCCCCCTAGCGGGGGGCCGAGGGGGACAGATACGCAGTATTTT

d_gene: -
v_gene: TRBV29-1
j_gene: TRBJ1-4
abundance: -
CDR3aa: CSVGQAGEKLFF
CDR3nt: TGCAGCGTTGGGCAGGCTGGAGAAAAACTGTTTTTT

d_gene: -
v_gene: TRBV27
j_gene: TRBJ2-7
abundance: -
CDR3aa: CASSTPRGASYEQYF
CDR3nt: TGTGCCAGCAGTACCCCCCGGGGGGCGAGCTACGAGCAGTACTTC

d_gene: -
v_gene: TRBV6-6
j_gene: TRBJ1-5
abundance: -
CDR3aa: CASSYQGVSNQPQHF
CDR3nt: TGTGCCAGCAGTTATCAGGGTGTGAGCAATCAGCCCCAGCATTTT

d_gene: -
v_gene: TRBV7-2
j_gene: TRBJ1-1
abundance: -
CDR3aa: CASSLFGGANTEAFF
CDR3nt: TGTGCCAGCAGCTTATTTGGGGGGGCGAACACTGAAGCTTTCTTT

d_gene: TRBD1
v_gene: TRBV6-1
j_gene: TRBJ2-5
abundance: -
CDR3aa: CASSATGTGGRETQYF
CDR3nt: TGTGCCAGCAGTGCTACCGGGACAGGGGGCCGCGAGACCCAGTACTTC

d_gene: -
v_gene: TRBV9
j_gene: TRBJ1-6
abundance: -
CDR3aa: CASSPGTENSPLHF
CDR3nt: TGTGCCAGCAGCCCCGGGACTGAGAATTCACCCCTCCACTTT

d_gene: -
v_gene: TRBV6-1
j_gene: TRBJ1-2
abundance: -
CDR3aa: CASSEQGYGYTF
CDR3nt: TGTGCCAGCAGTGAACAGGGCTATGGCTACACCTTC

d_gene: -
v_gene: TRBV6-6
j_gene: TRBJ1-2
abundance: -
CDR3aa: CASTNSRDYTF
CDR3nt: TGTGCCAGCACCAACTCCCGGGACTACACCTTC

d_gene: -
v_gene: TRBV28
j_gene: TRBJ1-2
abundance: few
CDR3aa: CASSLPQAGGDGYTF
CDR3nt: TGTGCCAGCAGTTTGCCCCAGGCCGGGGGAGATGGCTACACCTTC

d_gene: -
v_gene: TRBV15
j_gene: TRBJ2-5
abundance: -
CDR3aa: CATSTGVQDQETQYF
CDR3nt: TGTGCCACCAGCACAGGTGTACAGGACCAAGAGACCCAGTACTTC

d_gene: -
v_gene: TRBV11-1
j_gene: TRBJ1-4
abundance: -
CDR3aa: CASSPGQGRRLFF
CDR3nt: TGTGCCAGCAGCCCCGGCCAGGGTCGGCGACTGTTTTTT